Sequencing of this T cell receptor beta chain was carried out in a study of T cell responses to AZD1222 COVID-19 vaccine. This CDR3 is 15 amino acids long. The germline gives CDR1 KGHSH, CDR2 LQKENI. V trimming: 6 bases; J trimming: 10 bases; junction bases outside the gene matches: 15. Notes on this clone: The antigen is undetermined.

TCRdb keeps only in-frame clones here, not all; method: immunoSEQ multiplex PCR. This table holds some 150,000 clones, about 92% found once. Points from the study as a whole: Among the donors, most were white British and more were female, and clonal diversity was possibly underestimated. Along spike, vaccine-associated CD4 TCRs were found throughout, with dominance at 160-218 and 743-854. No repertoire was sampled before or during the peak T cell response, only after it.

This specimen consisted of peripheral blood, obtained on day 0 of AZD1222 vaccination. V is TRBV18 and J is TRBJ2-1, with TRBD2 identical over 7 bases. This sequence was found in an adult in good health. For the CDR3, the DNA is TGTGCCAGCTCTCCGCGGGGGACCGCCTCCGGAGAGCAGTTCTTC. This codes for CASSPRGTASGEQFF.